This TCR beta chain was documented in a study of human T cells and chemical hapten exposure. Study results and limitations: While controls formed fewer of them, expanded TCRs formed significantly more large CDR3 similarity clusters.

TCRdb ran MiXCR on the RACE reads and lists one entry per CDR3 protein. The table has about 260,000 distinct CDR3 sequences, 7% to 10% seen once. Comment on this clonotype: Its antigen is not identified.

Time point of the sample: pre-sensitization, week 0. The sample's treatment: therapeutic diphenylcyclopropenone sensitization with weekly scalp DPC. Those who donated were patients with alopecia, 18 to 70 years of age, and suitable for DPC. This receptor was identified in a woman aged 40-49 years with alopecia areata. Some clones in this sample may be carry-over from other donors' samples. This sample comprised whole blood, obtained in connection with sensitization to the hapten diphenylcyclopropenone (DPC).

The CDR3 DNA reads as TGTGCCAGCGGGGACGGAGCCTACGAGCAGTACTTC. The encoded protein is CASGDGAYEQYF. The V call is TRBV6-2 or TRBV6-3, the J call TRBJ2-7; the D gene could be TRBD1 or TRBD2 (5 bases each). Germline V gives CDR1 MNHEY, CDR2 SVGEGT. Trimming removed 8 bases at V and 2 bases at J, with 10 bases between. The CDR3 has 12 residues.